The present T cell receptor beta chain was sequenced within a study of OX40 agonist ivuxolimab in advanced cancers. TCRdb's copy holds only in-frame clones and misses some; the assay was immunoSEQ multiplex PCR. Counted here are more than 95,000 clones, 80% to 90% occurring once; the ten biggest clones make up 0.79%. The study, taken as a whole, reports: At 0.1 to 3.0 mg/kg and by week 6, clonal expansion occurred in CD4+ and CD8+ blood T cells.

Details on this clone: Its antigen remains unidentified.

V was shortened by 1 base and J by 6 bases, with 12 bases between the two germline ends. The CDR3 runs to 15 residues. The germline gives CDR1 SGHTA, CDR2 FQGNSA. This TCR derives from an adult with an advanced solid tumor such as melanoma, head and neck, liver or kidney cancer. The chain is built from TRBV7-2 and TRBJ2-2; perhaps TRBD2 as D (6 bases). Specimen: CD4+ or CD8+ T cells sorted from blood, collected in a trial of the OX40 agonist ivuxolimab. CDR3 in amino acids: CASSLGRGFSGELFF. The CDR3 DNA reads as TGTGCCAGCAGCTTAGGACGGGGGTTCTCCGGGGAGCTGTTTTTT. The full variable domain, rest sourced from reference TRBV7-2 and TRBJ2-2, is GAGVSQSPSNKVTEKGKDVELRCDPISGHTALYWYRQSLGQGLEFLIYFQGNSAPDKSGLPSDRFSAERTGGSVSTLTIQRTQQEDSAVYLCASSLGRGFSGELFFGEGSRLTVL.